The 17 T cell receptor beta chains below come from one sample, sequenced in a study of cytomegalovirus exposure and HLA in healthy donors. PCR amplification relied on 60 Vbeta primers (plus 13 Jbeta primers). Produced via immunoSEQ multiplex PCR; TCRdb's table is partial and in-frame only. Of some 120,000 clones in the sample, around 74% are singletons; the top ten hold over 1.5%. Sequenced: PBMCs. These TCRs come from a woman in her late teens or twenties in good health and CMV-seronegative.

The chain combines TRBV30 with TRBJ2-2, with 8 bases matching TRBD1. CDR3 length equals 17 residues. V was pared by 3 bases and J by 0 bases, with 9 bases of the junction left unmatched. Looked up from germline, CDR1 is GTSNPN and CDR2 is SVGIG (reference sequence). CDR3 amino acids: CAWRGTGGETNTGELFF. CDR3 nucleotides: TGTGCCTGGAGGGGGACAGGCGGCGAGACGAACACCGGGGAGCTGTTTTTT.

V gene TRBV7-9 combines with J gene TRBJ2-1, with D maybe TRBD2 (5 bases). There are 14 residues in the CDR3. The germline V gene has CDR1 SEHNR and CDR2 FQNEAQ (reference sequence). Trimming pared 2 bases from V and 5 bases from J, leaving 10 bases between. The CDR3, as DNA: TGTGCCAGCAGCTTATCTACGGGGAACAATGAGCAGTTCTTC. This gives the protein CASSLSTGNNEQFF.

This chain connects TRBV7-9 to TRBJ1-1, with D possibly matching TRBD1 (6 bases). Trimming took 4 bases from V and 4 from J, leaving 16 bases between them. CDR3 length equals 15 residues. Germline CDR1 is SEHNR and CDR2 is FQNEAQ (reference sequence). The CDR3 region has the DNA TGTGCCAGCAGCTCAGAAAGCAGGGGCGCCACTGAAGCTTTCTTT. Its translation: CASSSESRGATEAFF.

The chain uses TRBV6-1 and TRBJ2-5; D may be TRBD2 (5 bases). CDR3 size: 16 residues. CDR1 is MNHNS, CDR2 SASEGT, per germline. V was pared by 0 bases and J by 2 bases, with 13 bases between. CDR3 nucleotide sequence: TGTGCCAGCAGTGAAGCGCTTAGAGGAGGACAAGAGACCCAGTACTTC. Protein sequence: CASSEALRGGQETQYF.

The V and J genes are TRBV30 and TRBJ1-6; 7 bases align to TRBD1. Germline trimming cut 4 bases from V and 13 bases from J; bases unmatched to any gene: 13. Germline values: CDR1 GTSNPN, CDR2 SVGIG (reference sequence). This CDR3 has 14 residues. The CDR3 is CAWTGGQALLPLHF. CDR3 in DNA: TGTGCCTGGACAGGAGGACAGGCCCTCCTTCCCCTCCACTTT.

The V call is TRBV11-2, the J call TRBJ2-2, with 7 bases identical to TRBD2. Per germline, CDR1 SGHAT and CDR2 FQNNGV. V trimming: 4 bases; J trimming: 5 bases; junction bases outside the gene matches: 4. The CDR3 is 14 amino acids. The chain's CDR3 is CASSWGGGTGELFF. CDR3 nucleotide sequence: TGTGCCAGCAGCTGGGGGGGAGGAACCGGGGAGCTGTTTTTT. The full variable domain, completed using reference TRBV11-2 and TRBJ2-2, is EAGVAQSPRYKIIEKRQSVAFWCNPISGHATLYWYQQILGQGPKLLIQFQNNGVVDDSQLPKDRFSAERLKGVDSTLKIQPAKLEDSAVYLCASSWGGGTGELFFGEGSRLTVL.

The V and J genes are TRBV28 and TRBJ2-1, with 9 nucleotides matching TRBD1. The V gene's germline CDR1 is MDHEN and CDR2 SYDVKM. There are 14 residues in the CDR3. The ends lost 5 bases at V and 5 bases at J; junction bases unmatched: 4. CDR3 nucleotides: TGTGCCAGCAGTGACAGGGGGATTGACAATGAGCAGTTCTTC. Its protein is CASSDRGIDNEQFF.

The J gene is TRBJ2-2, the V gene TRBV18; possible D gene TRBD1, 5 bases. Germline CDR1 is KGHSH and CDR2 is LQKENI. V lost 4 bases, J lost 5 bases, and 14 bases lay in between. CDR3 length: 15 amino acids. The DNA of the CDR3 is TGTGCCAGCTCACTCGACTTCAGGGTTACCGGGGAGCTGTTTTTT. This codes for CASSLDFRVTGELFF.

The V gene is TRBV2, the J gene TRBJ2-1, with 9 nucleotides matching TRBD1. Looked up from germline, CDR1 is SNHLY and CDR2 is FYNNEI. The V segment lost 0 bases and the J segment 7 bases; nucleotides outside the gene matches: 10. The CDR3 length is 17 residues. The CDR3 nucleotides are TGTGCCAGCAGTGAAGCCCTACCGGGACAGGGATATAATGAGCAGTTCTTC. It specifies CASSEALPGQGYNEQFF.

The rearrangement links TRBV5-4 to TRBJ2-2, with 9 bases matching TRBD2. CDR1 and CDR2 (germline): SGHNT, YYREEE (reference sequence). CDR3 length: 18 amino acids. Trimming at V came to 1 base and at J to 1 base, leaving 8 bases not matched to a gene. The CDR3 DNA reads TGTGCCAGCAGCTTGTCCGCTAGCGGGGCCAAGAACACCGGGGAGCTGTTTTTT. As protein: CASSLSASGAKNTGELFF.

The chain links TRBV5-1 to TRBJ2-1; D is perhaps TRBD1 (5 bases). The V end lost 2 bases, the J end lost 0 bases, and 9 bases lay between the germline ends. This CDR3 has 15 residues. Germline lookup yields CDR1 SGHRS and CDR2 YFSETQ. The CDR3 is CASSLQEYSYNEQFF. The CDR3, as DNA: TGCGCCAGCAGCTTACAGGAGTACTCCTACAATGAGCAGTTCTTC.

The chain combines TRBV25-1 with TRBJ1-2; D is unclear. CDR1 and CDR2 from the germline V gene are MGHDK and SYGVNS. There are 12 residues in the CDR3. With 6 bases removed from V and 7 bases from J, the gap between germline ends came to 12 bases. The CDR3 coding sequence is TGTGCCAGCAGCTACCCTGGAGGTGGCTACACCTTC. Protein product: CASSYPGGGYTF.

The chain recombines TRBV4-2 with TRBJ1-2; D possibly corresponds to TRBD1 (5 bases). The CDR3 contains 14 residues. Germline loops: CDR1 LGHNA, CDR2 YNFKEQ. Between the trimmed V and J ends, which lost 5 bases and 6 bases, there was a span of 16 bases. The CDR3 bases are TGTGCCAGCAGCGAAAAGCCAGGGTCAGATGGCTACACCTTC. Translation gives CASSEKPGSDGYTF.

The gene calls are TRBV6-6 and TRBJ2-1, with a tentative D call TRBD2 (5 bases). CDR3 size: 13 residues. The V gene lost 0 bases and the J gene lost 6 bases, with 6 bases spanning the gap. Germline V gene data show CDR1 as MNHNY and CDR2 as SVGAGI (reference sequence). The CDR3 DNA reads as TGTGCCAGCAGTTACTCGACTACCAATGAGCAGTTCTTC. Residues: CASSYSTTNEQFF.

The J gene is TRBJ2-5, the V gene TRBV7-9, with TRBD2 as a possible D gene (5 bases). CDR3 length: 15 residues. CDR1 is SEHNR, CDR2 FQNEAQ, per germline (reference sequence). The V end lost 2 bases, the J end lost 3 bases, and 13 bases lay between the germline ends. The CDR3 DNA sequence: TGTGCCAGCAGCTTAATAATCGGGCGGGAAGAGACCCAGTACTTC. Residues: CASSLIIGREETQYF.

This clone was observed a few times. V and J are TRBV7-9 and TRBJ2-6, with D unclear. The ends were cut back, 3 bases at V and 2 bases at J, with 11 bases in the middle. CDR1 and CDR2 (germline): SEHNR, FQNEAQ (reference sequence). This CDR3 is built from 16 residues. The CDR3 bases are TGTGCCAGCAGCTTTAACCAGAAAACTGGGGCCAACGTCCTGACTTTC. Amino acid sequence: CASSFNQKTGANVLTF.

The chain joins TRBV27 to TRBJ1-2; 10 nucleotides match TRBD1. The CDR3 is 15 amino acids. J gave up 5 bases and V 6 bases, and 9 bases lay outside the gene matches. Germline V gives CDR1 MNHEY, CDR2 SMNVEV (reference sequence). CDR3 sequence: CASSTARQGAYGYTF. CDR3 DNA sequence: TGTGCCAGCAGCACCGCGAGACAGGGGGCTTATGGCTACACCTTC.